A single sample is the source of the 4 T cell receptor beta chains below, sequenced in a study of a mutant IDH1 vaccine in newly diagnosed glioma. Noted time point: week 5, during vaccination. With topical imiquimod, each dose of the vaccine consisted of 300 ug of mutant IDH1 20-mer peptide. What these receptors recognize is not known. Method: immunoSEQ multiplex PCR; TCRdb's copy keeps in-frame clones and lacks some. The sample consists of over 25,000 clones, 75% to 90% of them appearing once. The sample consisted of peripheral blood mononuclear cells (PBMCs), taken from a glioma patient whose treatment included an IDH1 peptide vaccine. These TCRs come from a woman aged 40 to 50 with glioma. Some clones in this sample may be carry-over from other donors' samples.

This clone was found a few times. The chain carries TRBV5-1 and TRBJ1-2; no firm D call. The CDR3 consists of 16 residues. V lost 1 base, J lost 0 bases, and 13 bases lay in between. Germline V gene sequence: CDR1 SGHRS, CDR2 YFSETQ. CDR3 loop: CASSLNGHGPNYGYTF. The CDR3 bases are TGCGCCAGCAGCTTGAATGGGCACGGGCCTAACTATGGCTACACCTTC. The variable domain in full, with the rest retrieved from reference TRBV5-1 and TRBJ1-2, is KAGVTQTPRYLIKTRGQQVTLSCSPISGHRSVSWYQQTPGQGLQFLFEYFSETQRNKGNFPGRFSGRQFSNSRSEMNVSTLELGDSALYLCASSLNGHGPNYGYTFGSGTRLTVV.

This chain connects TRBV28 to TRBJ2-7; the D call may be TRBD1 or TRBD2 (6 bases each). Looked up from germline, CDR1 is MDHEN and CDR2 is SYDVKM. The CDR3 totals 14 residues. The germline V and J ends were trimmed by 7 bases and 0 bases, with 13 bases remaining between them. The DNA for the CDR3 is TGTGCCAGCATCAAAGGGGGGCCCTCCTACGAGCAGTACTTC. This codes for CASIKGGPSYEQYF.

J is TRBJ1-2 and V is TRBV7-2, with 8 bases fitting TRBD1. V lost 5 bases to trimming and J lost 3 bases; unmatched junction nucleotides: 8. This CDR3 is built from 15 residues. Germline values: CDR1 SGHTA, CDR2 FQGNSA. DNA for the CDR3: TGTGCCAGCAGCCTAGACAGGGGTCTCTACTATGGCTACACCTTC. It codes for CASSLDRGLYYGYTF.

A single count supports this clone. The rearrangement uses TRBV11-2 and TRBJ2-5, with 8 bases matching TRBD1. The CDR3 covers 15 residues. J gave up 2 bases and V 1 base, and 3 bases lay outside the gene matches. The V gene's germline CDR1 is SGHAT and CDR2 FQNNGV. DNA of the CDR3: TGTGCCAGCAGCTTAGCCGGACAGGGACAAGAGACCCAGTACTTC. It specifies CASSLAGQGQETQYF.